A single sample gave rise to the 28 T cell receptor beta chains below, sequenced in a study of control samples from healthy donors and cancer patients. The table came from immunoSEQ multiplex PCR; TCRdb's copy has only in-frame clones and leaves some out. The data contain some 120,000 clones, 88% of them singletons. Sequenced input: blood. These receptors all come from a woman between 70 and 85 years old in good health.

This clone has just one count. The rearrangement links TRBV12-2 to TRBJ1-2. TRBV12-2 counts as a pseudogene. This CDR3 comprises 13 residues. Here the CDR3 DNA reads TGTGCAAGTCGCTTAGGACGGGAATATGGCTACACCTTC. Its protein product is CASRLGREYGYTF.

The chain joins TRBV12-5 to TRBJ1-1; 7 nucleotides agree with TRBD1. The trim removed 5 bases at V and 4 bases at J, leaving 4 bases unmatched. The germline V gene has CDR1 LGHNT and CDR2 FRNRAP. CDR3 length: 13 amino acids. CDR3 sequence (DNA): TGTGCTAGTGGTCGCCAGGGGGGCACTGAAGCTTTCTTT. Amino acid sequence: CASGRQGGTEAFF.

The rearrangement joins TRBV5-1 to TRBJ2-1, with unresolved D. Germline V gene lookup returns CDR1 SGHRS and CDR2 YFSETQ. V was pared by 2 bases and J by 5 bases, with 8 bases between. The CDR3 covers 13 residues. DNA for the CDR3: TGCGCCAGCAGCTTTAACAAGGACAATGAGCAGTTCTTC. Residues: CASSFNKDNEQFF.

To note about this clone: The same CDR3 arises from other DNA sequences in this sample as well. In nucleotides, the CDR3 is TGTGCCAGCAGTTACTCGGGCTCCTACGAGCAGTACTTC. The encoded protein is CASSYSGSYEQYF. This chain links TRBV6-5 with TRBJ2-7; D uncertain. V shed 0 bases and J shed 0 bases, with 3 bases lying between them. Germline loops: CDR1 MNHEY, CDR2 SVGAGI. The CDR3 runs 13 residues.

The CDR3 DNA reads as TGTGCCAGCAGCTTAAAACTAGCGGGGGGCCCCAATGAGCAGTTCTTC. Translating gives CASSLKLAGGPNEQFF. The chain combines TRBV11-2 with TRBJ2-1; 12 positions match TRBD2. The germline V gene encodes CDR1 SGHAT and CDR2 FQNNGV. J lost 6 bases, V lost 2 bases, and 5 bases had no gene match. The CDR3 loop spans 16 amino acids.

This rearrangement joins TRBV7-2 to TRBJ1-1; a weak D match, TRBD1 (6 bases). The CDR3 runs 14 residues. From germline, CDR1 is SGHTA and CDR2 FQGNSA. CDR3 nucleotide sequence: TGTGCAAGCGATGGGGGGCGGTCGAACACTGAAGCTTTCTTT. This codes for CASDGGRSNTEAFF.

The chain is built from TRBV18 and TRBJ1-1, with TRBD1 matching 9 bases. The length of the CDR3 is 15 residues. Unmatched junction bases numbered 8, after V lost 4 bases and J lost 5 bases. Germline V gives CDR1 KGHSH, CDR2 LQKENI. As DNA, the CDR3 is TGTGCCAGCTCACGGGGGACAGGGCGCGGAACTGAAGCTTTCTTT. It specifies CASSRGTGRGTEAFF.

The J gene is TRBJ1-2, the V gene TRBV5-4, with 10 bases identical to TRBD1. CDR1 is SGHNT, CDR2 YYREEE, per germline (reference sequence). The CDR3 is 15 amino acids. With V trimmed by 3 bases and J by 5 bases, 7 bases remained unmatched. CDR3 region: CASSWGTGEGYGYTF. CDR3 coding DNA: TGTGCCAGCAGCTGGGGGACAGGGGAAGGTTATGGCTACACCTTC.

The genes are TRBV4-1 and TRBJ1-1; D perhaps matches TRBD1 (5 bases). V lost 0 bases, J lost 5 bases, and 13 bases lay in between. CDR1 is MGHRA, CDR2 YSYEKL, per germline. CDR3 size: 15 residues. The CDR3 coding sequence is TGCGCCAGCAGCCAAGATCGGCAGGGAAGAACTGAAGCTTTCTTT. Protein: CASSQDRQGRTEAFF.

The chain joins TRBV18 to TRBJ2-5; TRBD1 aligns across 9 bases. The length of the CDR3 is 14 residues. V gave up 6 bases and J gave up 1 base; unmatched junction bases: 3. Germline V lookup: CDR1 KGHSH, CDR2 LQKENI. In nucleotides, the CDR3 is TGTGCCAGCTCCCCGGGACAGGGCCAAGAGACCCAGTACTTC. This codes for CASSPGQGQETQYF.

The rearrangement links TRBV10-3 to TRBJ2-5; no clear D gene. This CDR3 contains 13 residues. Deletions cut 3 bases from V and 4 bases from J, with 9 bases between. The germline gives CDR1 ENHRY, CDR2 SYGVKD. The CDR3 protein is CAISERLTETQYF. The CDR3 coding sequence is TGTGCCATCAGTGAACGGCTAACAGAGACCCAGTACTTC.

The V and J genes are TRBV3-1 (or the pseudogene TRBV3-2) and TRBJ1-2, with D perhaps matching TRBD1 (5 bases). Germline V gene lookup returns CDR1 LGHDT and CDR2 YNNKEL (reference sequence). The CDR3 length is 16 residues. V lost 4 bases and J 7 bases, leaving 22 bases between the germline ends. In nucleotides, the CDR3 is TGTGCCAGCAGCCCCTATCAGGGACTTTGGACCTCTGGCTACACCTTC. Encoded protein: CASSPYQGLWTSGYTF.

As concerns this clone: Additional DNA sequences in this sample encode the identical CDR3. As DNA, the CDR3 is TGTGCCAGCAGCCCGTCCTACGAGCAGTACTTC. The encoded protein is CASSPSYEQYF. V usage is TRBV11-2 and J usage is TRBJ2-7; unclear D gene. This CDR3 is built from 11 residues. Germline loops: CDR1 SGHAT, CDR2 FQNNGV. Between the trimmed V and J ends, which lost 5 bases and 1 base, there was a span of 3 bases.

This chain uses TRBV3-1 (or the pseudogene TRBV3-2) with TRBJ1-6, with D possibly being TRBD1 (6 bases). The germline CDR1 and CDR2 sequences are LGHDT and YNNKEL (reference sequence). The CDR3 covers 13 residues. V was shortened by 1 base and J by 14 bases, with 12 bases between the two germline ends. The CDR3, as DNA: TGTGCCAGCAGCCAAGCTCCCAGGGGAACCCTCCACTTT. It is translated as CASSQAPRGTLHF.

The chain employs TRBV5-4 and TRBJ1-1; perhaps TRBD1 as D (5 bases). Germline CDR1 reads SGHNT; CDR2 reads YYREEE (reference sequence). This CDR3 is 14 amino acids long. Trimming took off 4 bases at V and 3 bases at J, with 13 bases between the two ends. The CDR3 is CASSAGWGDTEAFF. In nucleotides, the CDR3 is TGTGCCAGCAGCGCTGGATGGGGCGACACTGAAGCTTTCTTT.

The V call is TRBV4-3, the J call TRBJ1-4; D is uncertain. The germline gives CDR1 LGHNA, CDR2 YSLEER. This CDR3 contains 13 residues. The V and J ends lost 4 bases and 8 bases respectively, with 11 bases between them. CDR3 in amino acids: CASSPKRAEKLFF. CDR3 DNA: TGCGCCAGCAGCCCAAAGAGGGCCGAAAAACTGTTTTTT.

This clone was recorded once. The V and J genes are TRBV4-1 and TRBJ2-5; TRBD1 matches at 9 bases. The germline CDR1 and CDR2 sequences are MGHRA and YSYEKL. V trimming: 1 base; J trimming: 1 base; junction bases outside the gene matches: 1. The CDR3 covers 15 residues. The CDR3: CASSQGGQGQETQYF. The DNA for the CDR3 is TGCGCCAGCAGCCAAGGGGGACAGGGCCAAGAGACCCAGTACTTC.

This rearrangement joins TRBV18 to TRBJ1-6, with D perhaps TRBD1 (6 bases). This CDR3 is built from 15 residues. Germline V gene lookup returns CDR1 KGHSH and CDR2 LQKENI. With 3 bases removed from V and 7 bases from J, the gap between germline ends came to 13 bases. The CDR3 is CASSPVTGLNSPLHF. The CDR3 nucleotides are TGTGCCAGCTCACCGGTGACAGGACTAAATTCACCCCTCCACTTT. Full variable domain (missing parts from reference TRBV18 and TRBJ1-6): NAGVMQNPRHLVRRRGQEARLRCSPMKGHSHVYWYRQLPEEGLKFMVYLQKENIIDESGMPKERFSAEFPKEGPSILRIQQVVRGDSAAYFCASSPVTGLNSPLHFGNGTRLTVT.

The CDR3 loop is CASRMSTTNEKLFF. The CDR3 bases are TGCGCCAGCAGGATGAGCACCACCAATGAAAAACTGTTTTTT. This chain joins TRBV5-1 and TRBJ1-4; unclear D gene. Germline V CDR1 and CDR2: SGHRS, YFSETQ. Trimming cost V 5 bases and J 5 bases, with 13 bases left between them. This CDR3 has 14 residues.

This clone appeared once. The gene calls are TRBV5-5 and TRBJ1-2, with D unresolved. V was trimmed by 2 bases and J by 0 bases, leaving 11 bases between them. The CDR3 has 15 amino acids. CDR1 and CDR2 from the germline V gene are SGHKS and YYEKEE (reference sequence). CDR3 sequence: CASSLSVAPNYGYTF. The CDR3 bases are TGTGCCAGCAGCTTATCCGTAGCTCCTAACTATGGCTACACCTTC.

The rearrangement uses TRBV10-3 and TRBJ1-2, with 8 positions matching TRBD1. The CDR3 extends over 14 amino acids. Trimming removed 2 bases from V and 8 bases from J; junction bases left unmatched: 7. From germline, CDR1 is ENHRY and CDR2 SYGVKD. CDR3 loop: CAISEPDRVRGYTF. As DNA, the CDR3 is TGTGCCATCAGTGAGCCGGACAGGGTCCGAGGCTACACCTTC.

CDR3 sequence reads: CASSDSLGGGQGYNSPLHF. For the CDR3, the DNA is TGTGCCAGCAGCGATTCCTTAGGTGGGGGACAGGGGTATAATTCACCCCTCCACTTT. This sequence joins TRBV9 and TRBJ1-6; 10 bases fit TRBD1. With V trimmed by 3 bases and J by 4 bases, 13 bases remained unmatched. CDR3 length: 19 residues. CDR1 and CDR2 from the germline V gene are SGDLS and YYNGEE.

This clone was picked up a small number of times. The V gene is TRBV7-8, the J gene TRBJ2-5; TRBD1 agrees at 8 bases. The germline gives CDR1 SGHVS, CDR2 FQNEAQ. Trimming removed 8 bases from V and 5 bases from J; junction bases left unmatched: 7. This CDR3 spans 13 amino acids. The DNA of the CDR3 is TGTGCCAGCGGCGGACAGGGCGTGGAGACCCAGTACTTC. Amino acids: CASGGQGVETQYF.

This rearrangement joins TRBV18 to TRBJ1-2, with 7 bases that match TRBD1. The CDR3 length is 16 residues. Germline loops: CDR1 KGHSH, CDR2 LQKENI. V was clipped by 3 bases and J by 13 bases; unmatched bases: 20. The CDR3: CASSPSVPGQTGPSTF. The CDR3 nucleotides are TGTGCCAGCTCACCGTCAGTGCCGGGACAGACTGGGCCCAGCACCTTC.

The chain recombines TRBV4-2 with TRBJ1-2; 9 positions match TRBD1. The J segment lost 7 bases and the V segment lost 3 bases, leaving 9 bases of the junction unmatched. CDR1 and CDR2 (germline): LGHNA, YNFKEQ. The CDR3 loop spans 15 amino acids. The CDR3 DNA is TGTGCCAGCAGCCAGACGGGACAGGGCTTTAGTGGCTACACCTTC. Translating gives CASSQTGQGFSGYTF.

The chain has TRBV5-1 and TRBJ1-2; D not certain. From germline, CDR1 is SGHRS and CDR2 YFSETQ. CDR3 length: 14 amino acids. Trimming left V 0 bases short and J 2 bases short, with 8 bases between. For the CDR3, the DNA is TGCGCCAGCAGCTTGGAGTCACAGAACTATGGCTACACCTTC. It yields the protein CASSLESQNYGYTF.

The CDR3 nucleotides are TGTGCCAGCAGCTTAGGGACGAGGAACACCGGGGAGCTGTTTTTT. Protein: CASSLGTRNTGELFF. This sequence joins TRBV7-3 and TRBJ2-2; D tentatively fits TRBD1 or TRBD2 (5 bases each). Germline loops: CDR1 SGHTA, CDR2 FQGTGA. The CDR3 contains 15 residues. V dropped 2 bases and J dropped 1 base, with 8 bases sitting between them.

The CDR3 DNA follows: TGTGCCAGCGGCCCCCCGGGACAGCTCACAGATACGCAGTATTTT. Protein sequence: CASGPPGQLTDTQYF. V and J are TRBV19 and TRBJ2-3; 7 bases map to TRBD1. Germline CDR1 is LNHDA and CDR2 is SQIVND (reference sequence). With 9 bases clipped from V and 2 bases from J, the junction kept 11 bases outside the gene matches. The CDR3 totals 15 residues.